This passage covers 16 T cell receptor beta chains from one sample sequenced in a study of tumour-infiltrating T cells in Burkitt lymphoma. The table came from immunoSEQ multiplex PCR; TCRdb's copy has only in-frame clones and leaves some out. The table shows 500 or so clones, with more than 85% occurring only once. Sequenced input: tumor tissue. The receptors were gathered from a human donor with Burkitt lymphoma. Some clones in this sample may be carry-over from other donors' samples.

The CDR3 bases are TGTGCCACCAGCAGTCACGGGGGGGAGACCCAGTACTTC. Translated, it gives CATSSHGGETQYF. J is TRBJ2-5 and V is TRBV15; 7 bases are a match to TRBD2. V lost 3 bases, J lost 5 bases, and 3 bases stayed unmatched. The V gene's germline CDR1 is LNHNV and CDR2 YYDKDF (reference sequence). The CDR3 length is 13 residues.

The V and J genes are TRBV6-1 and TRBJ1-1, with D unclear. The V gene's germline CDR1 is MNHNS and CDR2 SASEGT. The CDR3 length is 15 residues. Trimming removed 3 bases from V and 6 bases from J, with 17 bases in between. This CDR3 is CASSDPGSGRAEAFF. The DNA of the CDR3 is TGTGCCAGCAGTGACCCAGGATCAGGTAGAGCTGAAGCTTTCTTT.

A word on this clone: A read error may produce the germline difference seen at one junction end. The genes are TRBV7-9 and TRBJ2-1, with 11 positions matching TRBD2. This CDR3 comprises 14 residues. Germline CDR1 reads SEHNR; CDR2 reads FQNEAQ (reference sequence). The CDR3 nucleotides are TGTGCCAGCAGCCTAGCGGGAGGTTACAATGAGCAGTTCTTC. This codes for CASSLAGGYNEQFF.

The chain employs TRBV7-8 and TRBJ2-7; D perhaps matches TRBD2 (6 bases). Trimming took 5 bases from V and 6 from J, leaving 8 bases between them. CDR1 is SGHVS, CDR2 FQNEAQ, per germline. The CDR3 spans 11 residues. CDR3 protein: CASSRGGEQYF. The CDR3 DNA reads as TGTGCCAGCAGCAGGGGAGGCGAGCAGTACTTC.

The chain is built from TRBV7-9 and TRBJ2-7, with D hard to call. CDR1 is SEHNR and CDR2 is FQNEAQ in the germline V gene (reference sequence). The CDR3 runs 12 residues. With 5 bases removed from V and 3 bases from J, the gap between germline ends came to 8 bases. The CDR3 DNA follows: TGTGCCAGCAGCCCCCTCAACTACGAGCAGTACTTC. This translates into CASSPLNYEQYF.

The chain recombines TRBV2 with TRBJ2-3; TRBD2 agrees at 7 bases. Germline values: CDR1 SNHLY, CDR2 FYNNEI. V lost 1 base to trimming and J lost 2 bases; unmatched junction nucleotides: 6. The CDR3 totals 16 residues. CDR3 amino acids: CASSEGSGANTDTQYF. The DNA for the CDR3 is TGTGCCAGCAGTGAAGGCAGCGGGGCCAACACAGATACGCAGTATTTT.

The chain is built from TRBV6-5 and TRBJ1-1; D gene unclear. CDR3 size: 15 residues. CDR1 and CDR2 (germline): MNHEY, SVGAGI. V dropped 8 bases and J dropped 0 bases, with 16 bases sitting between them. The CDR3 sequence: CASSLVRALNTEAFF. CDR3 in DNA: TGTGCCAGCTCCCTGGTCCGGGCCTTGAACACTGAAGCTTTCTTT.

The gene calls are TRBV6-5 and TRBJ1-4; D is perhaps TRBD1 (5 bases). Trimming stripped 4 bases from V and 8 bases from J, with 14 bases between. Germline V gene lookup returns CDR1 MNHEY and CDR2 SVGAGI. The CDR3 loop spans 14 amino acids. The CDR3 nucleotides read TGTGCCAGCAGTTTCGGGGGTTCAGGAGAAAAACTGTTTTTT. Its translation: CASSFGGSGEKLFF.

To note about this clone: One end of the junction does not line up with germline, which may come from a read error. The chain combines TRBV9 with TRBJ1-2; 8 nucleotides agree with TRBD1. The germline V gene encodes CDR1 SGDLS and CDR2 YYNGEE. This CDR3 has 15 residues. CDR3 in amino acids: CASTVQGEGDYGYTF. The CDR3 nucleotides read TGTGCCAGCACCGTACAGGGGGAAGGGGACTATGGCTACACCTTC.

The rearrangement joins TRBV18 to TRBJ2-7; D is possibly TRBD1 (6 bases). Trimming took 2 bases from V and 4 from J, leaving 15 bases between them. The CDR3 is 15 residues long. Germline V gene sequence: CDR1 KGHSH, CDR2 LQKENI. CDR3 residues: CASSPARDTLYEQYF. CDR3 sequence (DNA): TGTGCCAGCTCACCAGCCCGGGACACCTTGTACGAGCAGTACTTC.

The CDR3 is CASSQPTSGSRQQYF. The DNA of the CDR3 is TGTGCCAGCAGCCAGCCCACTAGCGGGAGTAGGCAGCAGTACTTC. The chain combines TRBV14 with TRBJ2-7; 11 bases map to TRBD2. Per germline, CDR1 SGHDN and CDR2 FVKESK. The V gene end was trimmed by 3 bases and the J gene end by 8 bases; junction bases not matched to a gene: 9. The CDR3 contains 15 residues.

The chain joins TRBV2 to TRBJ2-2; no definite D call. Trimming took off 3 bases at V and 6 bases at J, with 2 bases between the two ends. Germline loops: CDR1 SNHLY, CDR2 FYNNEI. The length of the CDR3 is 11 residues. In DNA form, the CDR3 reads TGTGCCAGCAGTGACCCCGGGGAGCTGTTTTTT. This sequence encodes CASSDPGELFF.

J is TRBJ1-1 and V is TRBV2, with D unclear. This CDR3 is 14 amino acids long. The V gene's germline CDR1 is SNHLY and CDR2 FYNNEI. V gave up 9 bases and J gave up 4 bases, with 18 bases separating them. CDR3 amino acids: CASGGGNKATEAFF. The CDR3 nucleotides are TGTGCCAGTGGTGGAGGGAATAAGGCCACTGAAGCTTTCTTT.

This clone was seen only once. The chain recombines TRBV15 with TRBJ2-1; 9 bases agree with TRBD2. The trim removed 3 bases at V and 10 bases at J, leaving 4 bases unmatched. Looked up from germline, CDR1 is LNHNV and CDR2 is YYDKDF (reference sequence). The CDR3 has 13 residues. CDR3 loop: CATSRAGGEEQFF. The CDR3 DNA reads as TGTGCCACCAGCAGGGCGGGAGGGGAAGAGCAGTTCTTC. The full variable domain, its missing parts supplied by reference TRBV15 and TRBJ2-1, is DAMVIQNPRYQVTQFGKPVTLSCSQTLNHNVMYWYQQKSSQAPKLLFHYYDKDFNNEADTPDNFQSRRPNTSFCFLDIRSPGLGDTAMYLCATSRAGGEEQFFGPGTRLTVL.

The V gene is TRBV6-5, the J gene TRBJ2-7; D is unclear. Per germline, CDR1 MNHEY and CDR2 SVGAGI. Trimming cost V 5 bases and J 6 bases, with 8 bases left between them. The CDR3 consists of 11 residues. This CDR3 is CASSTRFEQYF. CDR3 coding DNA: TGTGCCAGCAGTACCCGCTTCGAGCAGTACTTC.

The chain links TRBV2 to TRBJ2-7, with 7 bases aligning to TRBD1. Trimming removed 3 bases from V and 7 bases from J; junction bases left unmatched: 6. This CDR3 region has 13 residues. Germline V CDR1 and CDR2: SNHLY, FYNNEI. For the CDR3, the DNA is TGTGCCAGCAGTGACCCCGACAGGGTGGAGCAGTACTTC. Protein: CASSDPDRVEQYF.